Listed below are T cell receptor beta chains from one sample, sequenced in a study of blood T cell repertoires in COVID-19. The method was immunoSEQ multiplex PCR; TCRdb's version includes in-frame clones alone and lacks a portion of them. This repertoire shows about 100,000 clones, roughly 80% found once; its top ten account for roughly an eighth. Material for sequencing was peripheral blood. These receptors originate from a woman aged 70-85 years with acute or convalescent COVID-19. Both conserved end residues are part of each CDR3. A D gene is named only where the DNA matches it firmly. Size values are once, few and many counts, or a class for expanded clones, and some rows have none.

>TRBD1|TRBJ1-5|NA|TRBV5-1
CASSPGQDNQPQHF
TGCGCCAGCAGCCCGGGACAGGACAATCAGCCCCAGCATTTT
>TRBD1|TRBJ1-1|NA|TRBV5-5
CASSQTGFETEAFF
TGTGCCAGCAGCCAGACAGGGTTTGAGACTGAAGCTTTCTTT
>TRBD1|TRBJ2-5|NA|TRBV5-1
CASSLEGTGVGETQYF
TGCGCCAGCAGCTTGGAAGGGACAGGAGTCGGGGAGACCCAGTACTTC
>NA|TRBJ2-1|NA|TRBV7-8
CASSLRVDNEQFF
TGTGCCAGCAGCTTACGGGTCGACAATGAGCAGTTCTTC
>TRBD1|TRBJ1-1|NA|TRBV11-2
CASSRRDRGGTEAFF
TGTGCCAGCAGCCGCCGGGACAGGGGAGGCACTGAAGCTTTCTTT
>NA|TRBJ1-6|NA|TRBV28
CASSSQPSSYNSPLHF
TGTGCCAGCAGTTCACAGCCGAGCTCCTATAATTCACCCCTCCACTTT
>NA|TRBJ1-6|NA|TRBV28
CASTLAFYNSPLHF
TGTGCCAGCACCCTAGCTTTCTATAATTCACCCCTCCACTTT
>TRBD1|TRBJ1-3|few|TRBV9
CASSVGTGGNSGNTIYF
TGTGCCAGCAGCGTAGGGACAGGGGGCAACTCTGGAAACACCATATATTTT
>NA|TRBJ1-2|NA|TRBV19
CASSPTASTGGYTF
TGTGCCAGTAGTCCCACGGCCTCTACGGGGGGCTACACCTTC
>NA|TRBJ2-3|NA|TRBV5-1
CASSLGGLGDTDTQYF
TGCGCCAGCAGCTTGGGTGGTCTTGGAGACACAGATACGCAGTATTTT
>NA|TRBJ1-1|NA|TRBV7-9
CASSSFKVQTEAFF
TGTGCCAGCAGCTCCTTTAAAGTCCAGACTGAAGCTTTCTTT